The rows below give T cell receptor beta chains drawn from one sample of a study of blood T cell repertoires in COVID-19. Generated by immunoSEQ multiplex PCR, the TCRdb table keeps only in-frame clones and is missing some. The table includes about 150,000 clones, around 80% detected once. Specimen: peripheral blood. Source of these receptors: a man aged 60-69 years who had recovered from COVID-19. Each CDR3 is given with its conserved first and last residue. Fields, in order: V gene, D gene, J gene, clone size, CDR3 protein, CDR3 DNA. D genes are given only for firm matches. Size values are once, few and many counts, or a class for expanded clones, and some rows have none.

v_gene: TRBV11-2
d_gene: TRBD2
j_gene: TRBJ2-5
abundance: NA
CDR3aa: CASSILAAQETQYF
CDR3nt: TGTGCCAGCAGTATACTAGCGGCACAAGAGACCCAGTACTTC

v_gene: TRBV4-3
d_gene: NA
j_gene: TRBJ2-1
abundance: NA
CDR3aa: CASSQDSAGNEQFF
CDR3nt: TGCGCCAGCAGCCAAGATTCGGCAGGGAATGAGCAGTTCTTC

v_gene: TRBV4-3
d_gene: NA
j_gene: TRBJ1-2
abundance: NA
CDR3aa: CASSQPEGYGYTF
CDR3nt: TGCGCCAGCAGCCAACCGGAGGGCTATGGCTACACCTTC

v_gene: TRBV30
d_gene: TRBD1
j_gene: TRBJ2-2
abundance: NA
CDR3aa: CAWRDRVGTGELFF
CDR3nt: TGTGCCTGGAGAGACAGGGTGGGCACCGGGGAGCTGTTTTTT

v_gene: TRBV28
d_gene: TRBD2
j_gene: TRBJ2-4
abundance: NA
CDR3aa: CASRSPGREFWYF
CDR3nt: TGTGCCAGCAGGTCCCCCGGGAGGGAGTTTTGGTACTTC

v_gene: TRBV19
d_gene: NA
j_gene: TRBJ2-2
abundance: NA
CDR3aa: CASSRRDTGELFF
CDR3nt: TGTGCCAGTAGCCGGAGGGATACCGGGGAGCTGTTTTTT

v_gene: TRBV6-5
d_gene: NA
j_gene: TRBJ1-5
abundance: NA
CDR3aa: CASRTDGGNQPQHF
CDR3nt: TGTGCCAGCAGAACAGACGGGGGCAATCAGCCCCAGCATTTT

v_gene: TRBV28
d_gene: TRBD1
j_gene: TRBJ1-4
abundance: NA
CDR3aa: CASSLGSLGQGVEKLFF
CDR3nt: TGTGCCAGCAGTTTAGGGAGTTTGGGACAGGGAGTCGAAAAACTGTTTTTT

v_gene: TRBV30
d_gene: NA
j_gene: TRBJ2-7
abundance: NA
CDR3aa: CALGVYEQYF
CDR3nt: TGTGCCTTAGGGGTCTACGAGCAGTACTTC

v_gene: TRBV19
d_gene: TRBD1
j_gene: TRBJ1-1
abundance: few
CDR3aa: CASIYQGESPEAFF
CDR3nt: TGTGCCAGTATTTACCAGGGGGAGAGCCCTGAAGCTTTCTTT

v_gene: TRBV24-1
d_gene: TRBD1
j_gene: TRBJ1-1
abundance: NA
CDR3aa: CATRGQGLGNTEAFF
CDR3nt: TGTGCCACCAGGGGACAGGGTCTAGGGAACACTGAAGCTTTCTTT

v_gene: TRBV4-2
d_gene: TRBD1
j_gene: TRBJ2-7
abundance: NA
CDR3aa: CASSLQGYNEQYF
CDR3nt: TGTGCCAGCAGTCTACAGGGGTACAACGAGCAGTACTTC

v_gene: TRBV5-4
d_gene: TRBD2
j_gene: TRBJ2-1
abundance: NA
CDR3aa: CASSLGLAGASYNEQFF
CDR3nt: TGTGCCAGCAGCCTGGGACTAGCGGGGGCTTCCTACAATGAGCAGTTCTTC

v_gene: TRBV19
d_gene: NA
j_gene: TRBJ1-1
abundance: NA
CDR3aa: CASTALNEAFF
CDR3nt: TGTGCCAGTACCGCGCTGAATGAAGCTTTCTTT

v_gene: TRBV27
d_gene: TRBD2
j_gene: TRBJ2-1
abundance: NA
CDR3aa: CASRRAGLAANEQFF
CDR3nt: TGTGCCAGCAGACGAGCGGGACTAGCGGCCAATGAGCAGTTCTTC

v_gene: TRBV27
d_gene: TRBD2
j_gene: TRBJ2-1
abundance: NA
CDR3aa: CASSFGTSSYNEQFF
CDR3nt: TGTGCCAGCAGTTTCGGGACTAGCTCGTACAATGAGCAGTTCTTC

v_gene: TRBV28
d_gene: TRBD1
j_gene: TRBJ1-6
abundance: NA
CDR3aa: CASKDRAYSPLHF
CDR3nt: TGTGCCAGCAAAGACAGGGCTTATTCACCCCTCCACTTT

v_gene: TRBV7-2
d_gene: TRBD2
j_gene: TRBJ2-7
abundance: many
CDR3aa: CASSFGREYEQYF
CDR3nt: TGTGCCAGCAGCTTTGGGCGGGAGTACGAGCAGTACTTC

v_gene: TRBV15
d_gene: NA
j_gene: TRBJ1-1
abundance: NA
CDR3aa: CATSRDIGENTEAFF
CDR3nt: TGTGCCACCAGCAGAGATATAGGGGAGAACACTGAAGCTTTCTTT

v_gene: TRBV7-9
d_gene: TRBD2
j_gene: TRBJ2-5
abundance: NA
CDR3aa: CASSFEAGDQETQYF
CDR3nt: TGTGCCAGCAGCTTCGAAGCGGGGGATCAAGAGACCCAGTACTTC

v_gene: TRBV19
d_gene: NA
j_gene: TRBJ2-6
abundance: once
CDR3aa: CASSTTGRGANVLTF
CDR3nt: TGTGCCAGTAGTACTACAGGGCGTGGGGCCAACGTCCTGACTTTC

v_gene: TRBV11-2
d_gene: NA
j_gene: TRBJ1-4
abundance: NA
CDR3aa: CASSLYRATNEKLFF
CDR3nt: TGTGCCAGCAGCTTATATCGTGCAACTAATGAAAAACTGTTTTTT

v_gene: TRBV4-2
d_gene: NA
j_gene: TRBJ1-6
abundance: NA
CDR3aa: CASSRSGGPNSPLHF
CDR3nt: TGTGCCAGCAGCCGGTCCGGGGGACCGAATTCACCCCTCCACTTT

v_gene: TRBV9
d_gene: NA
j_gene: TRBJ1-1
abundance: NA
CDR3aa: CASSVAADRRGQAFF
CDR3nt: TGTGCCAGCAGCGTAGCGGCGGACAGACGGGGCCAAGCTTTCTTT

v_gene: TRBV4-3
d_gene: NA
j_gene: TRBJ1-5
abundance: NA
CDR3aa: CASSQELSGAPSQPQHF
CDR3nt: TGCGCCAGCAGCCAAGAATTGTCTGGGGCCCCCAGTCAGCCCCAGCATTTT

v_gene: TRBV5-1
d_gene: NA
j_gene: TRBJ1-6
abundance: few
CDR3aa: CASRDSNSPLHF
CDR3nt: TGCGCCAGCAGGGACAGTAATTCACCCCTCCACTTT

v_gene: TRBV5-6
d_gene: NA
j_gene: TRBJ1-1
abundance: NA
CDR3aa: CASSLGQRVNTEAFF
CDR3nt: TGTGCCAGCAGCTTAGGCCAGCGGGTGAACACTGAAGCTTTCTTT

v_gene: TRBV2
d_gene: NA
j_gene: TRBJ2-7
abundance: NA
CDR3aa: CASSGGTKYF
CDR3nt: TGTGCCAGCAGTGGCGGGACGAAGTACTTC

v_gene: TRBV7-6
d_gene: TRBD1
j_gene: TRBJ1-5
abundance: few
CDR3aa: CASSLGSRGTGNNQPQHF
CDR3nt: TGTGCCAGCAGCTTAGGCTCCCGGGGGACAGGGAACAATCAGCCCCAGCATTTT

v_gene: TRBV2
d_gene: NA
j_gene: TRBJ1-1
abundance: many
CDR3aa: CARRRGPNTEAFF
CDR3nt: TGTGCCAGAAGGAGAGGGCCGAACACTGAAGCTTTCTTT

v_gene: TRBV2
d_gene: NA
j_gene: TRBJ2-3
abundance: NA
CDR3aa: CASSDRAGTDTQYF
CDR3nt: TGTGCCAGCAGTGACAGGGCTGGCACAGATACGCAGTATTTT

v_gene: TRBV7-8
d_gene: TRBD1
j_gene: TRBJ2-5
abundance: NA
CDR3aa: CASSAHRGQETQYF
CDR3nt: TGTGCCAGCAGCGCCCACAGGGGGCAAGAGACCCAGTACTTC

v_gene: TRBV6-5
d_gene: NA
j_gene: TRBJ2-7
abundance: NA
CDR3aa: CASSPRAVYEQYF
CDR3nt: TGTGCCAGCAGTCCCCGCGCTGTTTACGAGCAGTACTTC

v_gene: TRBV28
d_gene: TRBD1
j_gene: TRBJ1-6
abundance: few
CDR3aa: CASSRDRALYSPLHF
CDR3nt: TGTGCCAGTTCCCGGGACAGGGCTTTGTATTCACCCCTCCACTTT

v_gene: TRBV18
d_gene: NA
j_gene: TRBJ2-7
abundance: NA
CDR3aa: CASSPAGLDEQYF
CDR3nt: TGTGCCAGCTCACCGGCGGGTTTGGACGAGCAGTACTTC

v_gene: TRBV7-9
d_gene: TRBD1
j_gene: TRBJ1-3
abundance: many
CDR3aa: CASSISLTGAGNTIYF
CDR3nt: TGTGCCAGCAGCATCTCCTTGACAGGGGCGGGAAACACCATATATTTT